This T cell receptor beta chain was documented in a study of blood T cells in healthy people across ages. Only a few counts were recorded for this clonotype. Its antigen is currently unknown. A second PCR, run for about 7 to 11 cycles, used a sample-barcoded 5' primer plus a J-beta primer mix. TCRdb recomputed calls from the 5' RACE reads with MiXCR, one row per CDR3 protein. This table has 720,000 or so distinct CDR3 sequences, over 40% appearing once. Donors ranged from roughly 6 to 100 years old and were healthy Caucasians in Russia. General study points: Older individuals had lower TCR beta diversity per million T cells (the decline was roughly linear).

The ends lost 7 bases at V and 3 bases at J; junction bases unmatched: 17. The CDR3 runs 17 residues. Germline V gene sequence: CDR1 SQVTM, CDR2 ANQGSEA. This TCR was sampled from a man older than 75 in good health. Input material: blood. The rearrangement uses TRBV29-1 and TRBJ2-4; 8 positions agree with TRBD2. CDR3 coding DNA: TGCAGCGGGTCTGGAGCGGGGGATGCCTCAGGCAAAAACATTCAGTACTTC. Protein product: CSGSGAGDASGKNIQYF.